These T cell receptor beta chains were read from a single sample in a study of sequential checkpoint blockade in melanoma. Data came from immunoSEQ multiplex PCR; TCRdb stores just in-frame clones and leaves some out. The table records approximately 10,000 clones, around 73% of them present only once. Specimen: CD8+ T cells sorted from blood (inferred from file names), collected from a patient given nivolumab and ipilimumab in sequence. These receptor sequences come from a human donor with melanoma. Both conserved end residues are trimmed from each CDR3.

V gene	J gene	CDR3 protein
TRBV2	TRBJ2-2	ASSEHPQGHTGELF
TRBV7-3	TRBJ2-2	ASSRVGGNTGELF
TRBV13	TRBJ1-2	ASSARTAPYGYT
TRBV7-9	TRBJ2-7	ASSLVTTSGKYEQY
TRBV2	TRBJ2-7	ASSVGTGVYEQY
TRBV7-9	TRBJ1-5	ASSLGGGGQPQH
TRBV4-2	TRBJ2-3	ASSQHEDTDTQY
TRBV19	TRBJ2-7	ASRSTADRDEQY
TRBV15	TRBJ2-2	ATSTLTSGGTGELF
TRBV5-4	TRBJ2-1	ASGDLDEQF
TRBV5-1	TRBJ2-7	ASSAGAGYEQY
TRBV15	TRBJ2-3	ATGDRVFADTQY
TRBV7-9	TRBJ1-5	ASSATDSSNQPQH
TRBV6-5	TRBJ2-7	ASRKTTVPPYEQY
TRBV7-8	TRBJ1-5	ASSLGGQASNQPQH
TRBV5-1	TRBJ2-7	ASSWGGRPEQY
TRBV7-2	TRBJ1-2	ASSLTPPRQGEGYT
TRBV6-1	TRBJ2-2	ASSEILGDGTGELF
TRBV6-1	TRBJ2-1	ASPLGGQGVNEQF
TRBV19	TRBJ2-7	ASSDRTGSAYEQY
TRBV27	TRBJ2-5	ASSTDTSRALETQY
TRBV5-6	TRBJ2-3	ASSLRADFTDTQY
TRBV7-9	TRBJ2-3	ASSEGLTSGGPRDTQY
TRBV29-1	TRBJ2-7	SVYSGQGDLSSYEQY
TRBV7-3	TRBJ2-2	ASSPWSGELF
TRBV2	TRBJ2-1	ASSEEPTSRYSYNEQF
TRBV9	TRBJ2-7	ASSVEPGDPYEQY
TRBV7-2	TRBJ2-5	ASSLNSGKETQY
TRBV2	TRBJ2-3	ASRDRGTDTQY
TRBV21-1	TRBJ1-2	ASSGRGGSTWT
TRBV13	TRBJ2-3	ASSLRRALTDTQY
TRBV29-1	TRBJ2-7	SVVFPGTSIHEQY
TRBV2	TRBJ2-7	ASSGTPSYEQY
TRBV7-9	TRBJ2-7	ASSLGILEEQY
TRBV6-1	TRBJ1-5	ASKPGQGYQPQH
TRBV18	TRBJ1-2	ASSPPSGARYYGYT
TRBV27	TRBJ2-1	ASSFLGGGPSSVNEQF
TRBV7-2	TRBJ2-2	ASSQFYGTLTGELF
TRBV7-9	TRBJ1-1	ASTSHYTEAF
TRBV7-9	TRBJ2-7	ASSSKGGFLYEQY